Presented here are 32 T cell receptor beta chains from one specimen sequenced in a study of blood T cell repertoires in COVID-19. The method was immunoSEQ multiplex PCR; TCRdb's version includes in-frame clones alone and lacks a portion of them. The sample includes fewer than 130,000 clones, roughly 69% of them seen just once. Specimen: peripheral blood. The receptors derive from a man aged 80 or over with acute or convalescent COVID-19.

This chain links TRBV29-1 with TRBJ2-7, with D perhaps matching TRBD1 (6 bases). Per germline, CDR1 SQVTM and CDR2 ANQGSEA. V was trimmed by 7 bases and J by 6 bases, leaving 13 bases between them. The CDR3 sequence is 11 residues long. The CDR3 is CSGYTGIEQYF. The CDR3 DNA follows: TGCAGCGGGTACACAGGGATCGAGCAGTACTTC.

This chain connects TRBV6-2 or TRBV6-3 to TRBJ1-2; D uncertain. CDR1 MNHEY and CDR2 SVGEGT come from the germline V gene. Trimming stripped 4 bases from V and 1 base from J, with 13 bases between. This CDR3 is 15 amino acids long. CDR3 region: CASSWAGRNNYGYTF. The CDR3 coding sequence is TGTGCCAGCAGTTGGGCGGGCCGAAATAACTATGGCTACACCTTC.

This clone was counted a single time. The chain joins TRBV24-1 to TRBJ2-5; 9 positions agree with TRBD2. V shed 3 bases, J shed 1 base, and the junction held 5 bases outside the gene matches. Per germline, CDR1 KGHDR and CDR2 SFDVKD. CDR3 length equals 16 residues. CDR3 residues: CATSDPIAGVQETQYF. In DNA, the CDR3 is TGTGCCACCAGTGATCCTATAGCGGGGGTCCAAGAGACCCAGTACTTC.

The chain joins TRBV14 to TRBJ1-3; 8 nucleotides line up with TRBD1. The CDR3 is 15 residues long. V was clipped by 4 bases and J by 3 bases; unmatched bases: 5. The germline gives CDR1 SGHDN, CDR2 FVKESK. The CDR3 DNA follows: TGTGCCAGCAGCCTGACAGGGGAAGTTGGAAACACCATATATTTT. Translation gives CASSLTGEVGNTIYF.

The chain has TRBV5-1 and TRBJ1-2, with TRBD1 identical over 9 bases. The trim removed 5 bases at V and 6 bases at J, leaving 8 bases unmatched. CDR1 is SGHRS, CDR2 YFSETQ, per germline. This CDR3 comprises 14 residues. The CDR3 coding sequence is TGCGCCAGCAGTGCCCGGACAGGGGAGGATGGCTACACCTTC. This translates into CASSARTGEDGYTF. The whole variable domain, filled in from reference TRBV5-1 and TRBJ1-2, reads KAGVTQTPRYLIKTRGQQVTLSCSPISGHRSVSWYQQTPGQGLQFLFEYFSETQRNKGNFPGRFSGRQFSNSRSEMNVSTLELGDSALYLCASSARTGEDGYTFGSGTRLTVV.

The chain couples TRBV3-1 (or the pseudogene TRBV3-2) to TRBJ2-7; 7 bases map to TRBD2. Looked up from germline, CDR1 is LGHDT and CDR2 is YNNKEL (reference sequence). The junction had 9 bases not matched to a gene; V was cut back by 4 bases and J by 3 bases. The CDR3 sequence is 15 residues long. The CDR3 protein is CASSPRGGSLYEQYF. The CDR3 region has the DNA TGTGCCAGCAGCCCTCGGGGCGGGAGTCTCTACGAGCAGTACTTC.

The chain is built from TRBV5-6 and TRBJ2-7, with 12 bases aligning to TRBD2. CDR1 and CDR2 (germline): SGHDT, YYEEEE. V lost 3 bases and J lost 1; bases outside the gene matches: 5. The CDR3 loop spans 16 amino acids. The CDR3 loop is CASSSYLAGGSYEQYF. The CDR3 DNA reads TGTGCCAGCAGCTCCTACCTAGCGGGAGGGTCCTACGAGCAGTACTTC.

This chain connects TRBV2 to TRBJ2-6; 7 positions match TRBD1. CDR3 length equals 16 residues. The trim removed 8 bases at V and 3 bases at J, leaving 10 bases unmatched. Germline assignment: CDR1 SNHLY and CDR2 FYNNEI. CDR3 amino acids: CASLGGARSGANVLTF. CDR3 DNA sequence: TGTGCCAGCTTAGGGGGCGCCCGGAGTGGGGCCAACGTCCTGACTTTC.

A single count supports this clone. V is TRBV10-3 and J is TRBJ1-6, with 7 positions matching TRBD1. The V gene's germline CDR1 is ENHRY and CDR2 SYGVKD. The CDR3 sequence is 16 residues long. The junction had 5 bases not matched to a gene; V was cut back by 6 bases and J by 0 bases. The CDR3 loop is CAIRSGQSSYNSPLHF. The CDR3 nucleotides are TGTGCCATCAGATCGGGACAGAGCTCCTATAATTCACCCCTCCACTTT.

This chain connects TRBV30 to TRBJ2-6; D might be TRBD1 (5 bases). This CDR3 has 15 amino acids. The germline V gene encodes CDR1 GTSNPN and CDR2 SVGIG (reference sequence). V shed 3 bases and J shed 1 base, with 10 bases lying between them. Written as DNA, the CDR3 is TGTGCCTGGAGCCCAAGGGGTTCTGGGGCCAACGTCCTGACTTTC. Translation gives CAWSPRGSGANVLTF.

V usage is TRBV24-1 and J usage is TRBJ2-3; TRBD2 matches 9 bases. Trimming removed 4 bases from V and 0 bases from J; junction bases left unmatched: 7. There are 17 residues in the CDR3. Germline V gene lookup returns CDR1 KGHDR and CDR2 SFDVKD. CDR3 amino acids: CATSDNSGSPSTDTQYF. In DNA, the CDR3 is TGTGCCACCAGTGACAATAGCGGGAGCCCTAGCACAGATACGCAGTATTTT.

This clone was observed a handful of times. The rearrangement uses TRBV9 and TRBJ2-2, with 9 bases identical to TRBD2. Germline values: CDR1 SGDLS, CDR2 YYNGEE. J lost 3 bases, V lost 2 bases, and 5 bases had no gene match. The CDR3 is 16 residues long. The CDR3 here is CASSVQAGGHTGELFF. The CDR3 DNA reads as TGTGCCAGCAGCGTTCAAGCGGGAGGTCACACCGGGGAGCTGTTTTTT.

In this sample, this clone turned up once. This rearrangement joins TRBV3-1 (or the pseudogene TRBV3-2) to TRBJ1-1; D is ambiguous. In germline, CDR1 is LGHDT, CDR2 YNNKEL (reference sequence). CDR3 length: 15 residues. Trimming removed 0 bases from V and 1 base from J, with 9 bases in between. Here the CDR3 reads CASSQDYSGNTEAFF. The CDR3, as DNA: TGTGCCAGCAGCCAAGACTACAGCGGGAACACTGAAGCTTTCTTT.

The J gene is TRBJ2-5, the V gene TRBV19; D may be TRBD2 (5 bases). The CDR3 covers 20 residues. Germline V CDR1 and CDR2: LNHDA, SQIVND (reference sequence). V gave up 3 bases and J gave up 2 bases, with 28 bases separating them. DNA for the CDR3: TGTGCCAGTAGTATTCGGGGAGCAGGTTGGGGAGAGTCCACACAAGAGACCCAGTACTTC. Protein: CASSIRGAGWGESTQETQYF. Drawing the rest from reference TRBV19 and TRBJ2-5, the complete variable domain is DGGITQSPKYLFRKEGQNVTLSCEQNLNHDAMYWYRQDPGQGLRLIYYSQIVNDFQKGDIAEGYSVSREKKESFPLTVTSAQKNPTAFYLCASSIRGAGWGESTQETQYFGPGTRLLVL.

The chain recombines TRBV6-5 with TRBJ1-4; the D is unclear. V was shortened by 0 bases and J by 5 bases, with 10 bases between the two germline ends. The CDR3 runs 15 residues. Germline CDR1 and CDR2: MNHEY and SVGAGI. The CDR3 here is CASSYSILRNEKLFF. The CDR3 DNA sequence: TGTGCCAGCAGTTACTCGATTTTGCGCAATGAAAAACTGTTTTTT.

The table lists this clone with a few counts. The chain uses TRBV28 and TRBJ1-6; D gene unclear. The CDR3 covers 16 residues. CDR1 and CDR2 from the germline V gene are MDHEN and SYDVKM. Trimming pared 5 bases from V and 0 bases from J, leaving 11 bases between. CDR3 amino acids: CASSTLGSSYNSPLHF. CDR3 sequence (DNA): TGTGCCAGCAGTACCCTGGGGAGCTCCTATAATTCACCCCTCCACTTT.

This chain uses TRBV6-2 or TRBV6-3 with TRBJ1-6, with 7 bases that match TRBD1. Germline values: CDR1 MNHEY, CDR2 SVGEGT. CDR3 length: 15 amino acids. J gave up 9 bases and V 0 bases, and 5 bases lay outside the gene matches. In DNA, the CDR3 is TGTGCCAGCAGTTACTCTCTCGCAGGGGGTTCACCCCTCCACTTT. Translating it yields CASSYSLAGGSPLHF.

The chain recombines TRBV28 with TRBJ1-5; 7 bases agree with TRBD1. The CDR3 length is 15 residues. Germline loops: CDR1 MDHEN, CDR2 SYDVKM. The J segment lost 6 bases and the V segment lost 3 bases, leaving 8 bases of the junction unmatched. The CDR3 sequence is CASSLAAGGFQPQHF. CDR3 nucleotide sequence: TGTGCCAGCAGTTTGGCGGCAGGGGGGTTTCAGCCCCAGCATTTT.

Within the sample, this clone is medium-sized (0.01 to 0.1%). The J gene is TRBJ2-1, the V gene TRBV7-9; D is perhaps TRBD2 (5 bases). This CDR3 has 12 residues. CDR1 is SEHNR, CDR2 FQNEAQ, per germline (reference sequence). The V and J ends lost 4 bases and 8 bases respectively, with 9 bases between them. The CDR3 sequence is CASSSGKDEQFF. CDR3 DNA: TGTGCCAGCAGCTCGGGGAAGGATGAGCAGTTCTTC.

The chain links TRBV7-2 to TRBJ2-5, with 7 bases aligning to TRBD2. The trim removed 1 base at V and 7 bases at J, leaving 9 bases unmatched. This CDR3 is 15 amino acids long. Germline CDR1 is SGHTA and CDR2 is FQGNSA. The CDR3 sequence: CASSLGEGGPGTQYF. DNA for the CDR3: TGTGCCAGCAGCTTAGGAGAGGGAGGGCCCGGGACCCAGTACTTC.

The genes are TRBV27 and TRBJ2-1, with 10 bases matching TRBD2. Germline trimming cut 7 bases from V and 4 bases from J; bases unmatched to any gene: 7. Germline loops: CDR1 MNHEY, CDR2 SMNVEV (reference sequence). CDR3 length: 15 residues. This CDR3 reads CASIYGLAEYNEQFF. The CDR3 DNA reads TGTGCCAGCATCTACGGACTAGCGGAGTACAATGAGCAGTTCTTC.

This rearrangement joins TRBV30 to TRBJ2-1; D gene ambiguous. V lost 2 bases and J 7 bases, leaving 9 bases between the germline ends. Germline lookup yields CDR1 GTSNPN and CDR2 SVGIG (reference sequence). The length of the CDR3 is 12 residues. The CDR3 region is CAWSLTGNEQFF. The CDR3 DNA reads TGTGCCTGGAGTTTGACCGGGAATGAGCAGTTCTTC.

This sequence joins TRBV19 and TRBJ1-2; possibly TRBD1 for D (6 bases). Germline V gene lookup returns CDR1 LNHDA and CDR2 SQIVND (reference sequence). The CDR3 has 14 amino acids. V gave up 4 bases and J gave up 4 bases, with 13 bases separating them. The CDR3 DNA sequence: TGTGCCAGTAGTAACCGACAGGTGATCTATGGCTACACCTTC. This sequence encodes CASSNRQVIYGYTF.

The chain is built from TRBV9 and TRBJ2-1; tentatively, D is TRBD2 (6 bases). The germline CDR1 and CDR2 sequences are SGDLS and YYNGEE. This CDR3 contains 15 residues. V was shortened by 10 bases and J by 1 base, with 18 bases between the two germline ends. CDR3 nucleotides: TGTGCCTCGGCTCCGCGGGAAAAATCCTACAATGAGCAGTTCTTC. Amino acid sequence: CASAPREKSYNEQFF.

This clone has a handful of counts. This chain joins TRBV5-4 and TRBJ2-7, with 9 positions matching TRBD1. Losses at the gene ends were 4 bases for V and 3 bases for J; bases not matched to a gene: 2. Germline V gene data show CDR1 as SGHNT and CDR2 as YYREEE (reference sequence). CDR3 size: 13 residues. CDR3 residues: CASSRTGDYEQYF. CDR3 sequence (DNA): TGTGCCAGCAGCAGGACAGGGGACTACGAGCAGTACTTC.

The V gene is TRBV7-2, the J gene TRBJ2-3; perhaps TRBD2 as D (5 bases). This CDR3 has 13 residues. Germline lookup yields CDR1 SGHTA and CDR2 FQGNSA. The V and J ends lost 6 bases and 9 bases respectively, with 16 bases between them. CDR3 sequence (DNA): TGTGCCAGCAGAGATTCCGGAGGTTGGACGCAGTATTTT. Translating gives CASRDSGGWTQYF.

This clone was recorded at least ten times. J is TRBJ2-3 and V is TRBV29-1; possibly TRBD2 for D (6 bases). Between the trimmed V and J ends, which lost 6 bases and 5 bases, there was a span of 15 bases. From germline, CDR1 is SQVTM and CDR2 ANQGSEA. This CDR3 has 13 residues. The CDR3 DNA sequence: TGCAGCGTCGTAAGGACTATGGGAGATACGCAGTATTTT. Residues: CSVVRTMGDTQYF.

In DNA form, the CDR3 reads TGTGCCAGCAGTTTTGTGGGACAGGGGGCGAGCAAGACCCAGTACTTC. Translated: CASSFVGQGASKTQYF. This sequence joins TRBV28 and TRBJ2-5, with 12 bases identical to TRBD1. Trimming took 3 bases from V and 6 from J; bases not matched to a gene: 8. The CDR3 runs 16 residues. Per germline, CDR1 MDHEN and CDR2 SYDVKM.

The chain uses TRBV6-5 and TRBJ1-4, with TRBD1 as a possible D gene (5 bases). The V gene lost 6 bases and the J gene lost 3 bases, with 8 bases spanning the gap. Germline assignment: CDR1 MNHEY and CDR2 SVGAGI. This CDR3 comprises 13 residues. The CDR3 region has the DNA TGTGCCAGCAGACGACAGTCTAATGAAAAACTGTTTTTT. Translation gives CASRRQSNEKLFF.

The rearrangement joins TRBV10-1 to TRBJ2-5, with a possible D match to TRBD1 (6 bases). The CDR3 loop spans 17 amino acids. The germline V and J ends were trimmed by 6 bases and 3 bases, with 23 bases remaining between them. Germline CDR1 and CDR2: WNHNN and SYGVQD (reference sequence). CDR3 amino acids: CASSPLTGLAGKETQYF. The CDR3 DNA reads TGCGCCAGCAGCCCTTTGACAGGTTTGGCCGGAAAAGAGACCCAGTACTTC.

In this sample, this clone turned up many times. The chain joins TRBV29-1 to TRBJ1-2; tentatively, D is TRBD1 (5 bases). V lost 4 bases and J lost 8, with 11 bases in between. The CDR3 is 11 residues long. Germline V CDR1 and CDR2: SQVTM, ANQGSEA. CDR3 nucleotides: TGCAGCGTTGGGGGCGCGGGGGGCTACACCTTC. Its protein is CSVGGAGGYTF. The whole variable domain, remainder taken from reference TRBV29-1 and TRBJ1-2, is SAVISQKPSRDICQRGTSLTIQCQVDSQVTMMFWYRQQPGQSLTLIATANQGSEATYESGFVIDKFPISRPNLTFSTLTVSNMSPEDSSIYLCSVGGAGGYTFGSGTRLTVV.

J is TRBJ1-5 and V is TRBV7-2; 9 bases fit TRBD1. CDR3 length: 14 residues. Germline V gives CDR1 SGHTA, CDR2 FQGNSA. The J segment lost 2 bases and the V segment lost 6 bases, leaving 2 bases of the junction unmatched. The CDR3: CASSRDRGNQPQHF. The CDR3 nucleotides read TGTGCCAGCAGTCGGGACAGGGGCAATCAGCCCCAGCATTTT.